This is a list of T cell receptor beta chains from one sample in a study of cytomegalovirus exposure and HLA in healthy donors. The method was immunoSEQ multiplex PCR; TCRdb's version includes in-frame clones alone and lacks a portion of them. The data contain roughly 120,000 clones, nearly 80% of them seen just once; the ten biggest clones take up approximately 1.3%. Material for sequencing was PBMCs. The receptor source for this set is a woman aged 25 to 39 in good health and CMV-seronegative. Each CDR3 is given with its conserved first and last residue. The D gene is left open where the match is weak. The listing skips clone size in some rows; elsewhere it reads once, few, many or a size class.

clone size	V gene	D gene	J gene	CDR3 protein	CDR3 DNA
.	TRBV5-6	.	TRBJ2-7	CASSVLTYEQYF	TGTGCCAGCAGCGTGTTAACCTACGAGCAGTACTTC
.	TRBV20-1	TRBD1	TRBJ1-1	CSAGTGREAFF	TGCAGTGCTGGGACAGGGAGAGAAGCTTTCTTT
once	TRBV2	.	TRBJ1-6	CASKGGRQPNSPLHF	TGTGCCAGCAAGGGGGGGAGACAGCCAAATTCACCCCTCCACTTT
.	TRBV29-1	.	TRBJ2-5	CSVDRAQETQYF	TGCAGCGTTGACAGGGCCCAAGAGACCCAGTACTTC
once	TRBV7-6	TRBD1	TRBJ2-2	CASSLGQGNTGELFF	TGTGCCAGCAGCCTGGGACAGGGCAACACCGGGGAGCTGTTTTTT
few	TRBV25-1	.	TRBJ2-7	CASSAGDRLAYEQYF	TGTGCCAGCAGTGCAGGCGACAGGCTGGCCTACGAGCAGTACTTC
.	TRBV27	.	TRBJ1-6	CASSFTGTSPLHF	TGTGCCAGCAGTTTTACAGGGACGTCACCCCTCCACTTT
.	TRBV4-3	TRBD1	TRBJ1-2	CASSLQGAPGYGYTF	TGCGCCAGCAGCCTACAGGGGGCGCCGGGCTATGGCTACACCTTC
.	TRBV7-9	.	TRBJ2-1	CATTSVAGAANEQFF	TGTGCCACCACGTCGGTGGCAGGGGCCGCAAATGAGCAGTTCTTC
.	TRBV30	.	TRBJ1-1	CAWSVWGGGGTEAFF	TGTGCCTGGAGTGTTTGGGGAGGGGGGGGGACTGAAGCTTTCTTT
.	TRBV5-1	.	TRBJ1-1	CASSAGTEAFF	TGCGCCAGCAGCGCCGGGACTGAAGCTTTCTTT
.	TRBV5-6	.	TRBJ2-7	CASSRTVSYEQYF	TGTGCCAGCAGCAGGACAGTATCCTACGAGCAGTACTTC
once	TRBV5-4	TRBD1	TRBJ1-6	CASRTGTANSPLHF	TGTGCCAGCAGGACCGGGACAGCCAATTCACCCCTCCACTTT
few	TRBV19	.	TRBJ2-3	CASSPGIGTDTQYF	TGTGCCAGTAGCCCGGGAATCGGCACAGATACGCAGTATTTT
.	TRBV30	TRBD2	TRBJ2-3	CAWSGRAGFRDTQYF	TGTGCCTGGAGCGGGAGAGCGGGATTCAGAGATACGCAGTATTTT
.	TRBV6-5	TRBD1	TRBJ1-4	CASRPRGSTNEKLFF	TGTGCCAGCCGTCCCAGGGGGTCCACTAATGAAAAACTGTTTTTT
.	TRBV18	TRBD1	TRBJ2-7	CASSPGTGNYEQYF	TGTGCCAGCTCACCAGGGACAGGTAACTACGAGCAGTACTTC
.	TRBV7-8	.	TRBJ2-1	CASSLVPPGNEQFF	TGCGCCAGCAGCTTAGTCCCTCCAGGCAATGAGCAGTTCTTC
.	TRBV7-2	TRBD1	TRBJ2-5	CASSLGTGQTQETQYF	TGTGCCAGCAGCCTAGGGACGGGACAGACCCAAGAGACCCAGTACTTC
.	TRBV25-1	TRBD2	TRBJ2-2	CASSYSGGDTTGELFF	TGTGCCAGCAGTTACAGCGGGGGGGATACCACCGGGGAGCTGTTTTTT
.	TRBV6-4	TRBD2	TRBJ2-1	CASSLKASGSFEQFF	TGTGCCAGCAGCCTAAAGGCTAGCGGGAGTTTTGAGCAGTTCTTC
few	TRBV7-9	TRBD2	TRBJ2-2	CASSLGGSSTGELFF	TGTGCCAGCAGCTTAGGCGGGAGTAGCACCGGGGAGCTGTTTTTT
.	TRBV28	TRBD1	TRBJ1-6	CASSETGTDNSPLHF	TGTGCCAGCAGCGAGACCGGGACAGATAATTCACCCCTCCACTTT
.	TRBV29-1	.	TRBJ2-7	CSVEDRVTYEQYF	TGCAGCGTTGAAGACAGGGTGACCTACGAGCAGTACTTC
.	TRBV11-2	.	TRBJ1-5	CASSFGGLVNQPQHF	TGTGCCAGCAGCTTCGGGGGGTTGGTGAATCAGCCCCAGCATTTT
.	TRBV2	TRBD2	TRBJ2-3	CASASGEGPDTQYF	TGTGCCAGCGCCAGCGGGGAGGGTCCAGATACGCAGTATTTT
.	TRBV4-1	TRBD2	TRBJ2-6	CASSQVGLAGAGANVLTF	TGCGCCAGCAGCCAAGTCGGACTAGCGGGAGCTGGGGCCAACGTCCTGACTTTC
once	TRBV28	TRBD1	TRBJ1-5	CASSLATGGNQPQHF	TGTGCCAGCAGTCTAGCGACAGGGGGGAATCAGCCCCAGCATTTT
once	TRBV6-5	.	TRBJ2-7	CASSYLNHKQASTQYF	TGTGCCAGCAGTTACCTTAATCACAAGCAGGCCTCTACGCAGTACTTC
.	TRBV27	.	TRBJ2-7	CASSLTVVSYEQYF	TGTGCCAGCAGTTTAACTGTGGTCTCCTACGAGCAGTACTTC
.	TRBV4-1	.	TRBJ2-1	CASSQEGSGSSYNEQFF	TGCGCCAGCAGCCAAGAAGGATCCGGGAGTTCCTACAATGAGCAGTTCTTC
.	TRBV5-6	.	TRBJ1-1	CASSLLFREGNTEAFF	TGTGCCAGCAGCTTGTTATTTCGGGAGGGGAACACTGAAGCTTTCTTT
.	TRBV10-3	TRBD1	TRBJ2-7	CAISGQGSYEQYF	TGTGCCATCAGTGGACAGGGCTCCTACGAGCAGTACTTC
.	TRBV9	.	TRBJ2-5	CASSVGGLRGEETQYF	TGTGCCAGCAGCGTAGGAGGTCTCAGGGGGGAAGAGACCCAGTACTTC
few	TRBV6-5	.	TRBJ2-7	CASSYLARSYEQYF	TGTGCCAGCAGTTACTTAGCTCGCTCCTACGAGCAGTACTTC
.	TRBV7-9	TRBD2	TRBJ2-5	CASSQAGGGVRETQYF	TGTGCCAGCAGCCAAGCGGGGGGCGGGGTCCGAGAGACCCAGTACTTC
.	TRBV30	.	TRBJ1-2	CAWSVRVFGGYTF	TGTGCCTGGAGTGTACGGGTATTCGGCGGCTACACCTTC
.	TRBV7-8	.	TRBJ1-4	CASSLKGGLSGEKLFF	TGTGCCAGCAGCTTAAAGGGGGGGTTGTCGGGTGAAAAACTGTTTTTT
.	TRBV28	TRBD1	TRBJ1-2	CASSTTGVSYGYTF	TGTGCCAGCAGCACTACAGGGGTTAGCTATGGCTACACCTTC
.	TRBV6-1	TRBD2	TRBJ2-7	CASSEYGRPYEQYF	TGTGCCAGCAGTGAGTACGGGAGGCCCTACGAGCAGTACTTC
.	TRBV4-3	.	TRBJ2-6	CASSQASAGANVLTF	TGCGCCAGCAGCCAAGCTAGCGCTGGGGCCAACGTCCTGACTTTC
.	TRBV30	TRBD2	TRBJ2-1	CAWSVRSGLVVPEQFF	TGTGCCTGGAGTGTACGTTCGGGACTAGTCGTTCCTGAGCAGTTCTTC
.	TRBV19	TRBD1	TRBJ1-5	CASSTPRNRGRNSNQPQHF	TGTGCCAGTAGTACACCACGGAACAGGGGGCGGAATAGCAATCAGCCCCAGCATTTT
.	TRBV6-5	.	TRBJ1-1	CASQAYLNTEAFF	TGTGCCAGCCAAGCCTATTTGAACACTGAAGCTTTCTTT
few	TRBV9	TRBD1	TRBJ1-2	CASSAGGTGPYGYTF	TGTGCCAGCAGCGCTGGGGGGACAGGGCCATATGGCTACACCTTC